The rows below give T cell receptor beta chains drawn from one sample of a study of metastatic and nonmetastatic thyroid tumors. TCRdb reanalyzed the PCR reads with MiXCR. The table has approximately 12,000 clones, around a third seen once. The sample comprised tumor tissue. These receptors came from a male donor with papillary thyroid cancer or a benign thyroid nodule (not recorded which). Some clones in this sample may be carry-over from other donors' samples. CDR3s include the opening cysteine and the closing phenylalanine or tryptophan. Each record gives: D gene, J gene, V gene, clone size, CDR3 protein, CDR3 DNA. D genes are given only for firm matches. Rows may omit the clone size; those that give it use once, few, many or a size class.

>TRBD1|TRBJ2-7|TRBV6-2/TRBV6-3|few
CASRLDRHYEQYF
TGTGCCAGCAGGCTGGACAGGCATTACGAGCAGTACTTC
>TRBD2|TRBJ2-3|TRBV5-1|-
CASSFSGSRVDTQYF
TGCGCCAGCAGCTTTAGCGGGAGTCGGGTAGATACGCAGTATTTT
>-|TRBJ1-6|TRBV3-1|few
CASSRDSYNSPLHF
TGTGCCAGCAGCAGGGACTCCTATAATTCACCCCTCCACTTT
>TRBD1|TRBJ1-1|TRBV11-2|medium-sized
CASSSRRGLVGTEAFF
TGTGCCAGCAGCTCACGCAGGGGGCTAGTGGGCACTGAAGCTTTCTTT
>-|TRBJ2-7|TRBV19|few
CASSIVGDPSYEQYF
TGTGCCAGTAGTATAGTTGGGGACCCCTCCTACGAGCAGTACTTC
>-|TRBJ1-5|TRBV11-2|many
CASSLEVGGGNQPQHF
TGTGCCAGCAGCTTAGAGGTGGGCGGGGGCAATCAGCCCCAGCATTTT
>-|TRBJ2-1|TRBV29-1|many
CSVERVQAVLFF
TGCAGCGTTGAAAGGGTACAGGCCGTATTGTTCTTC
>-|TRBJ2-1|TRBV15|many
CATSRDLGGGSYNEQFF
TGTGCCACCAGCAGAGATCTCGGGGGAGGATCCTACAATGAGCAGTTCTTC
>TRBD2|TRBJ2-1|TRBV5-1|medium-sized
CASRIAGVGYNEQFF
TGCGCCAGCAGAATAGCGGGAGTTGGCTACAATGAGCAGTTCTTC
>-|TRBJ2-1|TRBV20-1|many
CSARVNIEQFF
TGCAGTGCTAGAGTCAATATTGAGCAGTTCTTC
>-|TRBJ1-1|TRBV30|many
CAWKGGDGSRGTEAFF
TGTGCCTGGAAGGGTGGCGACGGATCAAGGGGCACTGAAGCTTTCTTT
>TRBD2|TRBJ2-7|TRBV6-1|few
CASSDGWEGYEQYF
TGTGCCAGCAGTGACGGATGGGAGGGTTACGAGCAGTACTTC
>-|TRBJ1-6|TRBV5-1|-
CASSLGPRGRYNSPLHF
TGCGCCAGCAGCTTGGGTCCTCGGGGGAGATATAATTCACCCCTCCACTTT
>-|TRBJ2-2|TRBV20-1|medium-sized
CSARGQSGELFF
TGCAGTGCTAGAGGACAGTCCGGGGAGCTGTTTTTT
>TRBD1|TRBJ2-6|TRBV18|-
CASSPNRGGANVLTF
TGTGCCAGCTCACCTAACAGGGGTGGGGCCAACGTCCTGACCTTC
>-|TRBJ2-2|TRBV4-1|many
CASSQRRSNTGELFF
TGCGCCAGCAGCCAACGGCGGTCGAACACCGGGGAGCTGTTTTTT
>-|TRBJ2-6|TRBV19|many
CASSIGQGVSGANVLTF
TGTGCCAGTAGTATAGGGCAGGGCGTCTCTGGGGCCAACGTCCTGACTTTC
>-|TRBJ1-4|TRBV3-1|-
CASSRSAQAFATNEKLFF
TGTGCCAGCAGCCGTTCGGCACAGGCCTTTGCAACTAATGAAAAACTGTTTTTT
>-|TRBJ2-2|TRBV14|medium-sized
CASSQASGELFF
TGTGCCAGCAGCCAAGCTAGCGGGGAGCTGTTTTTT
>-|TRBJ2-2|TRBV11-3|-
CASSLVGGTPMFANTGELFF
TGTGCCAGCAGCTTAGTTGGCGGTACTCCCATGTTCGCGAACACCGGGGAGCTGTTTTTT
>-|TRBJ1-5|TRBV20-1|-
CSVGRGDWCNEPHHF
TGCAGTGTCGGTAGGGGGGATTGGTGCAATGAGCCCCATCATTTT
>TRBD1|TRBJ2-5|TRBV6-5|few
CASSYIRTGGGETQYF
TGTGCCAGCAGTTACATCAGGACAGGGGGCGGAGAGACCCAGTACTTC
>TRBD1|TRBJ2-7|TRBV20-1|-
CSASGTGGYEQYF
TGCAGTGCTAGCGGGACAGGGGGCTACGAGCAGTACTTC
>-|TRBJ2-4|TRBV6-1|many
CASSLNLGQNIQYF
TGTGCCAGCAGTTTAAACTTGGGTCAAAACATTCAGTACTTC
>-|TRBJ1-1|TRBV2|many
CASSLQWGAIDVNTEAFF
TGTGCCAGCAGTTTGCAATGGGGGGCAATCGACGTGAACACTGAAGCTTTCTTT
>TRBD2|TRBJ2-1|TRBV5-1|-
CASSLPSGTHNEQFF
TGCGCCAGCAGCTTACCTAGCGGGACGCACAATGAGCAGTTCTTC
>-|TRBJ2-1|TRBV18|many
CASSRVVNEQFF
TGTGCCAGCTCGAGGGTAGTCAATGAGCAGTTCTTC